What follows are 9 T cell receptor beta chains derived from one specimen sequenced in a study of OX40 agonist ivuxolimab in advanced cancers. The repertoire was sequenced with immunoSEQ multiplex PCR; TCRdb's copy has only in-frame clones and lacks some. The sample includes 48,000 or so clones, nearly 95% of them seen just once. The sequencing here drew on CD4+ or CD8+ T cells sorted from blood, taken in a trial of the OX40 agonist ivuxolimab. The receptors shown here come from an adult with an advanced solid tumor such as melanoma, head and neck, liver or kidney cancer.

The rearrangement uses TRBV9 and TRBJ2-5; D is possibly TRBD2 (6 bases). The CDR3 extends over 14 amino acids. Germline V CDR1 and CDR2: SGDLS, YYNGEE. V lost 2 bases, J lost 2 bases, and 10 bases lay in between. CDR3 protein: CASSVYGGQETQYF. CDR3 DNA sequence: TGTGCCAGCAGCGTTTATGGGGGGCAAGAGACCCAGTACTTC.

V gene TRBV28 combines with J gene TRBJ1-4, with 7 bases that match TRBD1. The CDR3 loop spans 15 amino acids. CDR1 MDHEN and CDR2 SYDVKM come from the germline V gene. The trim removed 6 bases at V and 3 bases at J, leaving 7 bases unmatched. CDR3 sequence (DNA): TGTGCCAGCAGAAAGAGCGGGACAGCTAATGAAAAACTGTTTTTT. Translated: CASRKSGTANEKLFF.

This sequence joins TRBV5-1 and TRBJ2-7; 8 bases align to TRBD1. V lost 4 bases, J lost 7 bases, and 7 bases stayed unmatched. Looked up from germline, CDR1 is SGHRS and CDR2 is YFSETQ. The CDR3 length is 13 residues. The CDR3 DNA reads TGCGCCAGCAGCCTAGGACAGGGAAGGGAGCAGTACGTC. It yields the protein CASSLGQGREQYV.

This chain connects TRBV5-1 to TRBJ2-7; D not resolved. V was shortened by 1 base and J by 3 bases, with 11 bases between the two germline ends. The CDR3 runs 14 residues. Germline CDR1 SGHRS, CDR2 YFSETQ. Here the CDR3 reads CASSLSGGFYEQYV. The CDR3 DNA reads as TGCGCCAGCAGCTTGAGTGGTGGTTTCTACGAGCAGTACGTC.

V and J are TRBV6-5 and TRBJ1-1; no definite D call. There are 14 residues in the CDR3. Trimming removed 0 bases at V and 4 bases at J, with 9 bases between. Germline V lookup: CDR1 MNHEY, CDR2 SVGAGI. This CDR3 reads CASSYSGYGTEAFF. CDR3 in DNA: TGTGCCAGCAGTTACTCGGGTTATGGCACTGAAGCTTTCTTT.

The V and J genes are TRBV14 and TRBJ1-3; D is unclear. The V end was cut by 3 bases, the J end by 0 bases, with 9 bases between. The CDR3 covers 15 residues. Germline V lookup: CDR1 SGHDN, CDR2 FVKESK. Here the CDR3 DNA reads TGTGCCAGCAGCCACACCGAAGCCTCTGGAAACACCATATATTTT. Translated, it gives CASSHTEASGNTIYF.

CDR3 residues: CASSPPSGGNNEQFF. The CDR3, as DNA: TGTGCCAGCAGTCCCCCGAGTGGGGGTAATAATGAGCAGTTCTTC. The rearrangement links TRBV6-5 to TRBJ2-1; D may correspond to TRBD1 or TRBD2 (5 bases each). In germline, CDR1 is MNHEY, CDR2 SVGAGI. Trimming took off 5 bases at V and 7 bases at J, with 18 bases between the two ends. The CDR3 sequence is 15 residues long.

The chain joins TRBV6-5 to TRBJ1-1, with a tentative D call TRBD1 (6 bases). This CDR3 comprises 13 residues. Between the trimmed V and J ends, which lost 5 bases and 6 bases, there was a span of 13 bases. CDR1 MNHEY and CDR2 SVGAGI come from the germline V gene. The CDR3 DNA reads TGTGCCAGCAGTCTGACAGGTTCGGCTGAAGCTTTCTTT. Translating gives CASSLTGSAEAFF.

The chain has TRBV13 and TRBJ2-5; D remains unclear. V lost 1 base and J lost 3, with 6 bases in between. This CDR3 is built from 13 residues. CDR1 and CDR2 from the germline V gene are PRHDT and FYEKMQ (reference sequence). The CDR3 spells CASSLAAKETQYF. The CDR3 bases are TGTGCCAGCAGCTTAGCGGCCAAAGAGACCCAGTACTTC.